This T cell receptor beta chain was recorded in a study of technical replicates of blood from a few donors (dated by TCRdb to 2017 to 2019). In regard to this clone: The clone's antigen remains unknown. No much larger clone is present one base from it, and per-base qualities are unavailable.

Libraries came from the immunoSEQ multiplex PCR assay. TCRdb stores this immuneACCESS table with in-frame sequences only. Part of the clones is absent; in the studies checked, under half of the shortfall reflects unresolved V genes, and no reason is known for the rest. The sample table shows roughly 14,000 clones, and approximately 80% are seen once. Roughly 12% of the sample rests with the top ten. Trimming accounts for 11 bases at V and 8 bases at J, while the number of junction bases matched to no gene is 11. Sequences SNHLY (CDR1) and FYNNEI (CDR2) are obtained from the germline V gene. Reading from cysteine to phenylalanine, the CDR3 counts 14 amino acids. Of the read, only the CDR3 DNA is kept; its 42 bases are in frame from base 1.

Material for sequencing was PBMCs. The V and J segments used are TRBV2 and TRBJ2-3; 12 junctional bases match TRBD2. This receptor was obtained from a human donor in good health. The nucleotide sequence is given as TGTGCCTCTGAGACTAGCGGGAGTTCAGTTACGCAGTATTTT. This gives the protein CASETSGSSVTQYF.